These 14 T cell receptor beta chains were sequenced from one sample in a study of T cells expressing NK-cell markers. TCRdb re-called the 5' RACE reads; every CDR3 protein appears as one record, without DNA. The specimen's table records around 550,000 distinct CDR3 sequences. Sample: blood T cells: a sorted CD56 or NKG2C T cell subset, CD4+ or CD8+ T cells, or bulk PBMC T cells (not recorded which). These receptors all come from a man aged 18 to 35 in good health.

The V and J genes are TRBV6-2 or TRBV6-3 and TRBJ2-6; TCRdb designates TRBD1, a call that cannot be tested without DNA. Germline CDR1 and CDR2: MNHEY and SVGEGT. This CDR3 is 15 amino acids long. The CDR3: CASSSEGTGANVLTF.

The chain carries TRBV7-2 and TRBJ2-3; TCRdb's D call, TRBD1, is unchecked because there is no DNA. CDR1 and CDR2 (germline): SGHTA, FQGNSA. CDR3 length: 16 residues. CDR3: CASSPLPGVATDTQYF. Together with reference TRBV7-2 and TRBJ2-3, the CDR3 gives the full variable domain: GAGVSQSPSNKVTEKGKDVELRCDPISGHTALYWYRQSLGQGLEFLIYFQGNSAPDKSGLPSDRFSAERTGGSVSTLTIQRTQQEDSAVYLCASSPLPGVATDTQYFGPGTRLTVL.

The V call is TRBV18, the J call TRBJ2-1; the TCRdb call, TRBD2, lacks DNA for checking. This CDR3 has 16 residues. CDR1 is KGHSH and CDR2 is LQKENI in the germline V gene. The CDR3 region is CASSPPSSGIVNEQFF.

The genes are TRBV18 and TRBJ2-1; the D call from TCRdb, TRBD2, cannot be confirmed without DNA. Germline CDR1 is KGHSH and CDR2 is LQKENI. The length of the CDR3 is 18 residues. The CDR3 region is CASSLGLAGRNSYNEQFF. Full variable domain (missing parts from reference TRBV18 and TRBJ2-1): NAGVMQNPRHLVRRRGQEARLRCSPMKGHSHVYWYRQLPEEGLKFMVYLQKENIIDESGMPKERFSAEFPKEGPSILRIQQVVRGDSAAYFCASSLGLAGRNSYNEQFFGPGTRLTVL.

The rearrangement uses TRBV4-3 and TRBJ1-5; TCRdb's D call of TRBD1 is untestable without DNA. Germline values: CDR1 LGHNA, CDR2 YSLEER. This CDR3 is built from 15 residues. The CDR3 spells CASSRDGDLGQPQHF.

V and J are TRBV19 and TRBJ2-3; TCRdb's D call of TRBD2 is untestable without DNA. CDR1 is LNHDA, CDR2 SQIVND, per germline (reference sequence). The CDR3 has 15 residues. CDR3 in amino acids: CASSALAFSTDTQYF.

This rearrangement joins TRBV10-3 to TRBJ2-3; the TCRdb call, TRBD1, lacks DNA for checking. CDR3 length: 14 amino acids. Germline V lookup: CDR1 ENHRY, CDR2 SYGVKD. The CDR3 loop reads CAIRGGFGTDTQYF.

The chain is built from TRBV29-1 and TRBJ1-1; TCRdb proposes TRBD1, but this gene call is untestable without DNA. The CDR3 runs 13 residues. From germline, CDR1 is SQVTM and CDR2 ANQGSEA. CDR3: CSVIRGAGTEAFF.

The chain links TRBV6-2 or TRBV6-3 to TRBJ2-4; as DNA is missing, the TRBD2 call by TCRdb cannot be tested. CDR3 length: 15 amino acids. Germline V gene sequence: CDR1 MNHEY, CDR2 SVGEGT. The CDR3 spells CASSIAGLAKNIQYF.

This rearrangement joins TRBV12-3 or TRBV12-4 to TRBJ2-4; TCRdb reports TRBD1, a call that lacks DNA to check it against. This CDR3 comprises 15 residues. CDR3 protein: CASSLIGGAKNIQYF.

The V gene is TRBV9, the J gene TRBJ2-5; TCRdb's D call, TRBD1, is unchecked because there is no DNA. The germline V gene has CDR1 SGDLS and CDR2 YYNGEE. This CDR3 comprises 18 residues. The CDR3 loop reads CASSPRLEGTGWEETQYF.

The chain uses TRBV15 and TRBJ1-6. Germline CDR1 and CDR2: LNHNV and YYDKDF (reference sequence). The CDR3 extends over 14 amino acids. The CDR3 reads CATSRDLRNSPLHF. Full variable domain (outside the CDR3, taken from reference TRBV15 and TRBJ1-6): DAMVIQNPRYQVTQFGKPVTLSCSQTLNHNVMYWYQQKSSQAPKLLFHYYDKDFNNEADTPDNFQSRRPNTSFCFLDIRSPGLGDTAMYLCATSRDLRNSPLHFGNGTRLTVT.

The rearrangement joins TRBV29-1 to TRBJ1-1; the D call from TCRdb, TRBD1, cannot be confirmed without DNA. The germline V gene encodes CDR1 SQVTM and CDR2 ANQGSEA. CDR3 length: 14 residues. The CDR3 sequence: CSVEERVRVPEAFF.

V is TRBV7-9 and J is TRBJ2-1; TCRdb lists TRBD1, though no DNA is available to test this call. The CDR3 has 17 amino acids. Germline V gene lookup returns CDR1 SEHNR and CDR2 FQNEAQ (reference sequence). CDR3: CASSLAGRTQLYNEQFF.